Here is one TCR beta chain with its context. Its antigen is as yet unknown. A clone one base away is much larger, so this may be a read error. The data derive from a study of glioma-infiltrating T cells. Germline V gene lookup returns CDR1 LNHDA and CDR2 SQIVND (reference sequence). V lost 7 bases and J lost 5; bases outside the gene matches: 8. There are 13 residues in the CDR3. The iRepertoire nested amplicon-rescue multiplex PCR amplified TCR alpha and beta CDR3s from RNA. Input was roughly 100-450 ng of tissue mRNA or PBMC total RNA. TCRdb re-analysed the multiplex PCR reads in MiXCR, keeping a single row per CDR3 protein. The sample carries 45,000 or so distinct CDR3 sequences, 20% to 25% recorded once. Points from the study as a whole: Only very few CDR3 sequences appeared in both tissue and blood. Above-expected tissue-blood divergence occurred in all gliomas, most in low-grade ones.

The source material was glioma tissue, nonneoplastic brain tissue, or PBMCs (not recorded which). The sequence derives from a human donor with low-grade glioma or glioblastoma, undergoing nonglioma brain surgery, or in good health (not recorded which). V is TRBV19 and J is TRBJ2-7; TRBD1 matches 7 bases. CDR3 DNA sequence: TGTGCCAGTAAAGGGACAGCCATCGACGAGCAGTACTTC. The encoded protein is CASKGTAIDEQYF.